This T cell receptor beta chain was captured by sequencing in a study of blood T cell repertoires in COVID-19 (dated by TCRdb to 2018 to 2020). A note on the overall study: The collaborator samples originated in the United States, Italy and Spain and spanned the acute and convalescent phases of COVID-19. The prospective study material was composed of cDNA or gDNA derived from T cells, B-cell-depleted T cells, or PBMCs. The dataset comprised deeply sampled blood TCRbeta repertoires from subjects exposed to, actively infected with, or recovered from COVID-19. A freely available public database, intended as a resource for researchers studying the immune response to SARS-CoV-2, is where the repertoires were released. The samples were drawn from the first 160 participants of the ongoing ImmuneRACE study and from 950 to 1,500 subjects provided by 6 global collaborators. A de-identified subject ID, COVID-19 status, age in years and sex were almost always included in the sample metadata. Where available, HLA class I and class II types were taken from metadata supplied by the sample provider and were not determined by assay-based typing.

Paper-wide results and their limitations: The quantity of clinical and demographic metadata differed by source and by participant and was supplied without curation.

In the prospective study, participants were about 18 to 100 years old, resided in about two dozen geographic areas of the United States, and were enrolled through a virtual design. To assign participants to cohorts, the prospective study relied on clinical history that participants themselves reported in a screening survey and a study questionnaire. For ImmuneRACE Cohort 3, a participant was defined as recovered based on two consecutive negative NP/OP PCR tests, clearance by a healthcare professional, or resolution of symptoms. Each participant in the prospective study had whole blood, serum and a nasopharyngeal or oropharyngeal swab collected by mobile phlebotomists. Participants in the prospective study had the option to provide additional blood draws and questionnaires over a roughly 2-month period. Before DNA extraction, blood samples from the prospective study were shipped at room temperature or frozen.

The immunoSEQ Assay, a bias-controlled multiplex PCR, was used to amplify TCRbeta CDR3 regions from genomic DNA. The paper's data handling went like this. The number of nucleated cells in each sample was estimated from the amplification of reference gene primers within the assay. To quantify the absolute abundance of each unique TCRbeta CDR3 rearrangement, sequence reads were collapsed and filtered. For each sample, productive Simpson clonality was calculated as the square root of Simpson's diversity index across productive rearrangements. TCRdb holds this immuneACCESS table with in-frame rearrangements only. Some clones are missing; in checked studies, unresolved V genes explain under half, and the rest has no known cause. V, J and clone size derive from that table, while D and trimming were established from the DNA sequence. The sample includes around 200,000 clones, with 75% to 90% observed a single time. The biggest ten clones account for over 15% of the sample.

A remark on this clone: This receptor's antigen is unknown. Base-call qualities are not available, and no considerably larger clone is one nucleotide away.

The clonotype was recovered from a man aged 35-49 years who had recovered from COVID-19. Sequenced input: PBMCs or T cells enriched from blood (not recorded which).

The CDR3 in this case is CASSPRGRAGSSYEQYF. DNA sequence: TGTGCCAGCAGCCCCCGGGGGAGGGCAGGGAGCTCCTACGAGCAGTACTTC. The rearranged segments are TRBV13 and TRBJ2-7, with 7 bases in between that match TRBD2. CDR1 PRHDT and CDR2 FYEKMQ were looked up in the germline V gene (reference sequence). Reading from cysteine to phenylalanine, the CDR3 counts 17 amino acids. Only CDR3 DNA is held: 51 bases, read in frame from base 1. The V end gives up 5 bases and the J end 0 bases, leaving 13 bases in the junction not matched to a gene.